Following are 27 T cell receptor beta chains from one sample sequenced in a study of blood T cell repertoires in COVID-19. Using immunoSEQ multiplex PCR, the repertoire was profiled, and TCRdb retains in-frame clones only, with some absent. The sample shows about 160,000 clones, 80% to 90% of them seen only once. The sequencing sample was made of peripheral blood. These receptors were obtained from a man younger than 35 with COVID-19, enrolled during active disease.

This chain joins TRBV7-2 and TRBJ2-7; 8 bases are shared with TRBD1. V shed 4 bases, J shed 5 bases, and the junction held 4 bases outside the gene matches. Per germline, CDR1 SGHTA and CDR2 FQGNSA. This CDR3 has 13 amino acids. CDR3 sequence: CASSSSGGHEQYF. CDR3 in DNA: TGTGCCAGCAGCTCATCAGGGGGCCACGAGCAGTACTTC.

The chain uses TRBV28 and TRBJ1-5; TRBD1 is a possible D gene (5 bases). This CDR3 has 17 amino acids. CDR1 MDHEN and CDR2 SYDVKM come from the germline V gene. Trimming took off 3 bases at V and 0 bases at J, with 15 bases between the two ends. Here the CDR3 reads CASSLAGQGHSNQPQHF. CDR3 bases: TGTGCCAGCAGTTTGGCTGGGCAGGGTCATAGCAATCAGCCCCAGCATTTT. The entire variable domain, with the rest obtained from reference TRBV28 and TRBJ1-5, is as follows: DVKVTQSSRYLVKRTGEKVFLECVQDMDHENMFWYRQDPGLGLRLIYFSYDVKMKEKGDIPEGYSVSREKKERFSLILESASTNQTSMYLCASSLAGQGHSNQPQHFGDGTRLSIL.

The gene calls are TRBV15 and TRBJ2-3, with TRBD1 matching 8 bases. The trim removed 4 bases at V and 4 bases at J, leaving 10 bases unmatched. The V gene's germline CDR1 is LNHNV and CDR2 YYDKDF (reference sequence). This CDR3 region has 16 residues. Written as DNA, the CDR3 is TGTGCCACCAGCACCCTGACAGGGGACGCCCCAGATACGCAGTATTTT. It specifies CATSTLTGDAPDTQYF.

The J gene is TRBJ2-3, the V gene TRBV5-1, with 9 bases that match TRBD1. With 4 bases clipped from V and 6 bases from J, the junction kept 3 bases outside the gene matches. Germline V gene sequence: CDR1 SGHRS, CDR2 YFSETQ. The CDR3 totals 13 residues. CDR3 coding DNA: TGCGCCAGCAGCACCGGACAGGGGGATACGCAGTATTTT. Translation gives CASSTGQGDTQYF. The entire variable domain, with the rest obtained from reference TRBV5-1 and TRBJ2-3, is as follows: KAGVTQTPRYLIKTRGQQVTLSCSPISGHRSVSWYQQTPGQGLQFLFEYFSETQRNKGNFPGRFSGRQFSNSRSEMNVSTLELGDSALYLCASSTGQGDTQYFGPGTRLTVL.

The rearrangement uses TRBV4-3 and TRBJ1-5; possible D gene TRBD1, 6 bases. The V end lost 0 bases, the J end lost 2 bases, and 14 bases lay between the germline ends. Per germline, CDR1 LGHNA and CDR2 YSLEER. The CDR3 is 17 residues long. The CDR3 loop reads CASSQDRQQGGNQPQHF. The CDR3 DNA reads as TGCGCCAGCAGCCAAGATCGGCAACAGGGCGGCAATCAGCCCCAGCATTTT.

The chain links TRBV19 to TRBJ1-5; the match to TRBD1 covers 9 bases. Germline CDR1 and CDR2: LNHDA and SQIVND (reference sequence). Unmatched junction bases numbered 3, after V lost 1 base and J lost 2 bases. The CDR3 extends over 16 amino acids. CDR3 bases: TGTGCCAGTAGTATAGGGCGGACAGGGGGCAATCAGCCCCAGCATTTT. It is translated as CASSIGRTGGNQPQHF.

The DNA for the CDR3 is TGTGCCAGCAGTTCGGGGGAAGAAGGAAACACCATATATTTT. This translates into CASSSGEEGNTIYF. V is TRBV6-2 or TRBV6-3 and J is TRBJ1-3, with a possible D match to TRBD1 (5 bases). Germline V CDR1 and CDR2: MNHEY, SVGEGT. Trimming shortened V by 4 bases and J by 4 bases, and 11 bases separated the two germline ends. The CDR3 sequence is 14 residues long.

V is TRBV18 and J is TRBJ1-2; TRBD1 matches 9 bases. This CDR3 contains 13 residues. Looked up from germline, CDR1 is KGHSH and CDR2 is LQKENI. V trimming: 4 bases; J trimming: 4 bases; junction bases outside the gene matches: 1. The CDR3 bases are TGTGCCAGCTCACGGGACAGGGCCTATGGCTACACCTTC. Translated: CASSRDRAYGYTF.

The J gene is TRBJ2-3, the V gene TRBV7-2; the match to TRBD1 covers 9 bases. Germline loops: CDR1 SGHTA, CDR2 FQGNSA. V lost 5 bases to trimming and J lost 4 bases; unmatched junction nucleotides: 10. The CDR3 contains 16 residues. CDR3 sequence: CASSPTGDRVPDTQYF. DNA of the CDR3: TGTGCCAGCAGCCCAACCGGGGACAGGGTTCCAGATACGCAGTATTTT. The full variable domain, completed using reference TRBV7-2 and TRBJ2-3, is GAGVSQSPSNKVTEKGKDVELRCDPISGHTALYWYRQSLGQGLEFLIYFQGNSAPDKSGLPSDRFSAERTGGSVSTLTIQRTQQEDSAVYLCASSPTGDRVPDTQYFGPGTRLTVL.

This chain links TRBV2 with TRBJ2-2; 7 bases fit TRBD1. The CDR3 consists of 13 residues. V dropped 7 bases and J dropped 6; count of bases not matched to a gene: 5. Germline V CDR1 and CDR2: SNHLY, FYNNEI. The CDR3 region has the DNA TGTGCCAGCAAGACAGGGCGGCCCGGGGAGCTGTTTTTT. Encoded protein: CASKTGRPGELFF. The whole variable domain, remainder taken from reference TRBV2 and TRBJ2-2, is EPEVTQTPSHQVTQMGQEVILRCVPISNHLYFYWYRQILGQKVEFLVSFYNNEISEKSEIFDDQFSVERPDGSNFTLKIRSTKLEDSAMYFCASKTGRPGELFFGEGSRLTVL.

The rearrangement links TRBV19 to TRBJ2-2; 14 bases agree with TRBD2. Germline V gives CDR1 LNHDA, CDR2 SQIVND (reference sequence). The CDR3 spans 16 residues. V was pared by 5 bases and J by 6 bases, with 5 bases of the junction left unmatched. DNA for the CDR3: TGTGCCAGTAGTGCGGGACTAGCGGGAGTGGCCGGGGAGCTGTTTTTT. This gives the protein CASSAGLAGVAGELFF.

This chain connects TRBV7-9 to TRBJ1-3; a weak D match, TRBD1 (5 bases). Germline CDR1 SEHNR, CDR2 FQNEAQ (reference sequence). V was clipped by 2 bases and J by 2 bases, with 13 bases between them. The CDR3 has 16 amino acids. The CDR3: CASSLPLARAGNTIYF. The CDR3 nucleotides read TGTGCCAGCAGCTTACCCCTCGCCAGGGCTGGAAACACCATATATTTT.

V gene TRBV9 combines with J gene TRBJ2-7; D is perhaps TRBD2 (6 bases). Germline CDR1 and CDR2: SGDLS and YYNGEE. The CDR3 is 10 residues long. V was clipped by 7 bases and J by 7 bases, with 9 bases between them. In DNA form, the CDR3 reads TGTGCCAGCGCGGGGAGGGAGCAGTACTTC. It yields the protein CASAGREQYF.

V usage is TRBV7-2 and J usage is TRBJ2-2; weak D call: TRBD2 (6 bases). The germline V and J ends were trimmed by 3 bases and 4 bases, with 12 bases remaining between them. The CDR3 has 15 amino acids. CDR1 SGHTA and CDR2 FQGNSA come from the germline V gene. The CDR3 spells CASSLRLASTGELFF. CDR3 nucleotides: TGTGCCAGCAGCTTGAGGCTAGCGAGCACCGGGGAGCTGTTTTTT.

The chain employs TRBV7-2 and TRBJ2-5; TRBD2 matches at 7 bases. Germline trimming cut 6 bases from V and 3 bases from J; bases unmatched to any gene: 7. The CDR3 is 14 residues long. Per germline, CDR1 SGHTA and CDR2 FQGNSA. The CDR3 sequence is CASSLNRGEETQYF. CDR3 nucleotides: TGTGCCAGCAGTTTAAACCGGGGGGAAGAGACCCAGTACTTC. The full variable domain, with the rest looked up from reference TRBV7-2 and TRBJ2-5, is GAGVSQSPSNKVTEKGKDVELRCDPISGHTALYWYRQSLGQGLEFLIYFQGNSAPDKSGLPSDRFSAERTGGSVSTLTIQRTQQEDSAVYLCASSLNRGEETQYFGPGTRLLVL.

The rearrangement joins TRBV5-1 to TRBJ1-1; maybe TRBD1 (6 bases). This CDR3 comprises 12 residues. V dropped 3 bases and J dropped 11 bases, with 14 bases sitting between them. Germline V gene data show CDR1 as SGHRS and CDR2 as YFSETQ. In DNA form, the CDR3 reads TGCGCCAGCAGCTCGACAGGACATGCGGCTTTCTTT. This encodes CASSSTGHAAFF.

This clone showed up just once. The chain employs TRBV25-1 and TRBJ1-3; 8 bases are a match to TRBD1. Germline assignment: CDR1 MGHDK and CDR2 SYGVNS. V was clipped by 4 bases and J by 2 bases; unmatched bases: 7. The CDR3 has 16 amino acids. CDR3 nucleotide sequence: TGTGCCAGCAGTGGGTGGACAGGGCCTGCTGGAAACACCATATATTTT. Protein sequence: CASSGWTGPAGNTIYF.

This chain joins TRBV10-3 and TRBJ1-1, with D tentatively TRBD1 (6 bases). The CDR3 totals 14 residues. Germline V lookup: CDR1 ENHRY, CDR2 SYGVKD. Deletions cut 5 bases from V and 3 bases from J, with 13 bases between. CDR3 in amino acids: CAISRQATYTEAFF. The CDR3 DNA sequence: TGTGCCATCAGTAGACAGGCGACCTACACTGAAGCTTTCTTT.

The chain combines TRBV6-5 with TRBJ2-7; D remains ambiguous. Germline lookup yields CDR1 MNHEY and CDR2 SVGAGI. CDR3 length: 15 amino acids. The germline V and J ends were trimmed by 5 bases and 5 bases, with 19 bases remaining between them. The CDR3 is CASSKVRRSSNEQYF. The CDR3 bases are TGTGCCAGCAGTAAGGTGCGTCGGAGTAGCAACGAGCAGTACTTC.

This chain connects TRBV10-3 to TRBJ2-2, with a tentative D call TRBD1 (5 bases). This CDR3 comprises 12 residues. With 11 bases removed from V and 1 base from J, the gap between germline ends came to 8 bases. The germline CDR1 and CDR2 sequences are ENHRY and SYGVKD. The CDR3 DNA follows: TGTGCCGCCAGGGAGAACACCGGGGAGCTGTTTTTT. It encodes CAARENTGELFF.

This chain joins TRBV3-1 (or the pseudogene TRBV3-2) and TRBJ2-1; 7 bases are shared with TRBD1. Trimming took 2 bases from V and 5 from J; bases not matched to a gene: 6. CDR1 is LGHDT and CDR2 is YNNKEL in the germline V gene (reference sequence). This CDR3 contains 15 residues. DNA of the CDR3: TGTGCCAGCAGCCAAAGGCGACAGGGCGACAATGAGCAGTTCTTC. This encodes CASSQRRQGDNEQFF.

The chain uses TRBV14 and TRBJ2-3; D possibly corresponds to TRBD2 (6 bases). The V gene lost 1 base and the J gene lost 6 bases, with 14 bases spanning the gap. The CDR3 loop spans 15 amino acids. Germline loops: CDR1 SGHDN, CDR2 FVKESK. CDR3: CASSQVRLGRDTQYF. The CDR3 region has the DNA TGTGCCAGCAGCCAAGTACGGCTAGGGAGGGATACGCAGTATTTT.

This clone has a handful of counts. The rearrangement links TRBV19 to TRBJ2-7, with D unresolved. The CDR3 consists of 14 residues. V was clipped by 3 bases and J by 3 bases, with 12 bases between them. Germline CDR1 reads LNHDA; CDR2 reads SQIVND (reference sequence). The chain's CDR3 is CASSIGTRGYEQYF. CDR3 in DNA: TGTGCCAGTAGTATCGGAACCCGCGGCTACGAGCAGTACTTC.

The V and J genes are TRBV2 and TRBJ2-5, with TRBD2 matching over 7 bases. This CDR3 region has 11 residues. The J segment lost 7 bases and the V segment lost 8 bases, leaving 4 bases of the junction unmatched. Germline V gives CDR1 SNHLY, CDR2 FYNNEI. CDR3: CASRPGGTQYF. CDR3 coding DNA: TGTGCCAGCCGTCCGGGGGGGACCCAGTACTTC.

In DNA, the CDR3 is TGTGCTAGTGGTTTGAGAAAAGGTGGGCTGAACACTGAAGCTTTCTTT. This sequence encodes CASGLRKGGLNTEAFF. The chain carries TRBV12-5 and TRBJ1-1; D gene unclear. Looked up from germline, CDR1 is LGHNT and CDR2 is FRNRAP. The CDR3 is 16 residues long. Trimming took off 2 bases at V and 0 bases at J, with 13 bases between the two ends.

Here the CDR3 DNA reads TGTGCCAGCAGCTTCGGACTAGCGGGAGAGTGGGTCACAGATACGCAGTATTTT. Translation: CASSFGLAGEWVTDTQYF. The chain recombines TRBV13 with TRBJ2-3, with 13 bases that match TRBD2. After removal of 3 bases from V and 2 bases from J, the junction contained 8 bases not matched to a gene. The germline V gene has CDR1 PRHDT and CDR2 FYEKMQ (reference sequence). The CDR3 covers 18 residues. Full variable domain (outside the CDR3, taken from reference TRBV13 and TRBJ2-3): AAGVIQSPRHLIKEKRETATLKCYPIPRHDTVYWYQQGPGQDPQFLISFYEKMQSDKGSIPDRFSAQQFSDYHSELNMSSLELGDSALYFCASSFGLAGEWVTDTQYFGPGTRLTVL.

This chain uses TRBV4-1 with TRBJ2-7; 10 bases are a match to TRBD2. The CDR3 contains 15 residues. The ends lost 2 bases at V and 4 bases at J; junction bases unmatched: 5. CDR1 MGHRA and CDR2 YSYEKL come from the germline V gene. The CDR3 DNA reads TGCGCCAGCAGCCAACCTAGCGGGAGAAGGTACGAGCAGTACTTC. It encodes CASSQPSGRRYEQYF.